This T cell receptor (beta chain) was identified during a study of cytomegalovirus exposure and HLA in healthy donors. Study context: An earlier analysis found some 100 million unique TCR beta sequences from 200 million or so T cells.

Likely unrecorded immune exposures existed in these nominally healthy donors. With regard to this clone: Its matching antigen is unknown.

Researchers ran the PCR with 60 Vbeta and 13 Jbeta primers. Libraries were prepared by immunoSEQ multiplex PCR; TCRdb keeps only in-frame clonotypes and omits some of them. The table records about 180,000 clones, 76% of them present only once. This CDR3 spans 14 amino acids. Trimming at V came to 3 bases and at J to 1 base, leaving 1 base not matched to a gene. CDR1 is MRHNA and CDR2 is SNTAGT in the germline V gene. Overall study findings and caveats: Altogether, 150 to 200 TCR beta chains were recorded as cytomegalovirus-associated.

This sequence originates from a man aged 18 to 29 in good health and CMV-seronegative. The chain joins TRBV6-4 to TRBJ2-3, with 7 bases lining up with TRBD1. The specimen was PBMCs. CDR3 DNA: TGTGCCAGCAGTGAACAGGGGCGCACAGATACGCAGTATTTT. Its translation is CASSEQGRTDTQYF.